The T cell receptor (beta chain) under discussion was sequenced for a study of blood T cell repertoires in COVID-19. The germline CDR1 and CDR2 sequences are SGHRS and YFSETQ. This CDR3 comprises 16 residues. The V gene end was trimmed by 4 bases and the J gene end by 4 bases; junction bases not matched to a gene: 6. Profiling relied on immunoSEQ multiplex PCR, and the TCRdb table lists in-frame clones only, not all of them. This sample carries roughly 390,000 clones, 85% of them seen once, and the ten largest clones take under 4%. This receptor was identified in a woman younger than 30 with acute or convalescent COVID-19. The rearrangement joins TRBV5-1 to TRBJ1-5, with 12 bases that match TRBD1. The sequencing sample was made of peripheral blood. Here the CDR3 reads CASSGGTGGPNQPQHF. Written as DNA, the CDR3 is TGCGCCAGCAGCGGCGGGACAGGGGGCCCAAATCAGCCCCAGCATTTT.